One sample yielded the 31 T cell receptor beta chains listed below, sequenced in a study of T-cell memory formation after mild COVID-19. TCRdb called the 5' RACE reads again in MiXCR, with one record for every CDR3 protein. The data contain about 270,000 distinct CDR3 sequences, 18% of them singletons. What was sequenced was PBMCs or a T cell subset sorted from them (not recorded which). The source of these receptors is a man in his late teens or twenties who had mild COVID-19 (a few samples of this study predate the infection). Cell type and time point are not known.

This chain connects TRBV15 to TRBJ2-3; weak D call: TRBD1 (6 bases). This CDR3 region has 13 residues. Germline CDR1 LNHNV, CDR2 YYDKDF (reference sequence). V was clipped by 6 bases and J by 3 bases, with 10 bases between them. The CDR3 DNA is TGTGCCACCAGGTCGACAGGTACAGATACGCAGTATTTT. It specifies CATRSTGTDTQYF.

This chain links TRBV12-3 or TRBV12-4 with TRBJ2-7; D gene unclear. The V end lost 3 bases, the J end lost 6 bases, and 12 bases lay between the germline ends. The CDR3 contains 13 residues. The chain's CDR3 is CASSLGPIREQYV. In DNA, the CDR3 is TGTGCCAGCAGTTTGGGCCCCATCCGCGAGCAGTACGTC.

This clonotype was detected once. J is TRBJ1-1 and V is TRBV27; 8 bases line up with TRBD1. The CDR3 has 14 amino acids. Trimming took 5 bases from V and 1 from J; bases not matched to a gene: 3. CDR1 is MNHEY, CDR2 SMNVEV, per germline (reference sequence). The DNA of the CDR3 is TGTGCCAGCAGTCGGGACAGGCAGAACACTGAAGCTTTCTTT. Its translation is CASSRDRQNTEAFF.

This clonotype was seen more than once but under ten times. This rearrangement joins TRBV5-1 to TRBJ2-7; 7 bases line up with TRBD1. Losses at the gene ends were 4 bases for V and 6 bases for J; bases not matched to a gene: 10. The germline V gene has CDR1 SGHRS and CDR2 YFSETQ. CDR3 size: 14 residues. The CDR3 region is CASSNDGQVSEQYF. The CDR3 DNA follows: TGCGCCAGCAGCAATGACGGACAGGTTAGCGAGCAGTACTTC.

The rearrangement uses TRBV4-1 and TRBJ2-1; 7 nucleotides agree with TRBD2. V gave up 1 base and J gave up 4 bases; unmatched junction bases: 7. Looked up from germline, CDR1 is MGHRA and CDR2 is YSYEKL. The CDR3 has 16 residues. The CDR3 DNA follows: TGCGCCAGCAGCCAAGTTAGGCTAGCGGTTTACAATGAGCAGTTCTTC. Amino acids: CASSQVRLAVYNEQFF.

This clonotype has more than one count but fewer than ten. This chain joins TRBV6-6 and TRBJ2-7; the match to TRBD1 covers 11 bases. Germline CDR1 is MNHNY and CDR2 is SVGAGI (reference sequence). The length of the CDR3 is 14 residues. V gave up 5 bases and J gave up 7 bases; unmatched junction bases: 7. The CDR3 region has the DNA TGTGCCAGCAGTCCGGGACAGGGGGTCTGGGAGCAGTACTTC. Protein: CASSPGQGVWEQYF.

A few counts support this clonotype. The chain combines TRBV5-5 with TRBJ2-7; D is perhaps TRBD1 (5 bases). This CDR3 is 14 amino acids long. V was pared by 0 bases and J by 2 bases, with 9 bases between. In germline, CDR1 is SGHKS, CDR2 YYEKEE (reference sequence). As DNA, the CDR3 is TGTGCCAGCAGCTTGGTTCTAGGGGCCTACGAGCAGTACTTC. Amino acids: CASSLVLGAYEQYF.

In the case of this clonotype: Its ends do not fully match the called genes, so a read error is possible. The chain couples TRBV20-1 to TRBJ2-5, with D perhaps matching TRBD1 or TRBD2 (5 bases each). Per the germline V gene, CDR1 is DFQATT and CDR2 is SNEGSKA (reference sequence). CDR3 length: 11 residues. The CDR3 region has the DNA TGCAGTGCTACGAACCTCTGGGGGAACTTCTTC. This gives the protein CSATNLWGNFF.

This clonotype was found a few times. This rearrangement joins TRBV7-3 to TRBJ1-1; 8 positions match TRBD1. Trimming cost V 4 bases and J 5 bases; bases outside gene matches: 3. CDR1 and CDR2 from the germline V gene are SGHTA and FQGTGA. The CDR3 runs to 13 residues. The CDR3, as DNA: TGTGCCAGCAGCTCCAGGGGGCAAACTGAAGCTTTCTTT. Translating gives CASSSRGQTEAFF.

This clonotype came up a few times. CDR3 amino acids: CAISERQGITGELFF. The CDR3 DNA reads as TGTGCCATCAGTGAGAGGCAGGGGATCACCGGGGAGCTGTTTTTT. The chain links TRBV10-3 to TRBJ2-2, with D maybe TRBD1 (6 bases). CDR3 length equals 15 residues. Germline CDR1 and CDR2: ENHRY and SYGVKD. V shed 2 bases and J shed 4 bases, with 11 bases lying between them.

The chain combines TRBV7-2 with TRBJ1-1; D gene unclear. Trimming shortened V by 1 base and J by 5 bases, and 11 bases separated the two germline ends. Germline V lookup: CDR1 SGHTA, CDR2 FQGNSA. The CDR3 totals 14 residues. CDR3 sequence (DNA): TGTGCCAGCAGCTTAGGGACGACTGGGACTGAAGCTTTCTTT. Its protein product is CASSLGTTGTEAFF.

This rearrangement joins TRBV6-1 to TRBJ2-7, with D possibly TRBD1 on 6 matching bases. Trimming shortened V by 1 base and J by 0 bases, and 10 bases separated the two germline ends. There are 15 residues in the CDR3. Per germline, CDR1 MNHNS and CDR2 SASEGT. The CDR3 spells CASSEGQDFSYEQYF. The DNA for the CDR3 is TGTGCCAGCAGTGAAGGACAGGATTTCTCCTACGAGCAGTACTTC.

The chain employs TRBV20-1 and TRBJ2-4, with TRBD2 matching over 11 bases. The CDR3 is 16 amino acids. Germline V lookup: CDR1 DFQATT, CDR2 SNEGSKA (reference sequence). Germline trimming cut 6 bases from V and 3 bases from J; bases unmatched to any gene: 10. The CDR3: CSAKLSGGAGKNIQYF. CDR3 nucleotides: TGCAGTGCGAAGCTTAGCGGGGGGGCCGGCAAAAACATTCAGTACTTC.

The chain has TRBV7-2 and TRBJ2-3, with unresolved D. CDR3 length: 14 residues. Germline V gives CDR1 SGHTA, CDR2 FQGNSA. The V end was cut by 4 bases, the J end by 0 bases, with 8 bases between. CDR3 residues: CASSSQHSTDTQYF. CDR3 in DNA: TGTGCCAGCAGCTCCCAGCATAGCACAGATACGCAGTATTTT.

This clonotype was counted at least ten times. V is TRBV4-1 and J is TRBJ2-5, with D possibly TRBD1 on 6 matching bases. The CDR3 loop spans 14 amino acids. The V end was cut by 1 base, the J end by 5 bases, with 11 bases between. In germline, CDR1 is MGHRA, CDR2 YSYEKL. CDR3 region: CASSQVAGVETQYF. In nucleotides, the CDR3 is TGCGCCAGCAGCCAAGTCGCAGGGGTGGAGACCCAGTACTTC.

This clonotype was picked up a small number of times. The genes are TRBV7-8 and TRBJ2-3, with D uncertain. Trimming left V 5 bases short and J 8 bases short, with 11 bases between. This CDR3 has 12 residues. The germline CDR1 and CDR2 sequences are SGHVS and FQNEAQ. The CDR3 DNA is TGTGCCAGCAGCCCCCTCCAGACTACGCAGTATTTT. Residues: CASSPLQTTQYF.

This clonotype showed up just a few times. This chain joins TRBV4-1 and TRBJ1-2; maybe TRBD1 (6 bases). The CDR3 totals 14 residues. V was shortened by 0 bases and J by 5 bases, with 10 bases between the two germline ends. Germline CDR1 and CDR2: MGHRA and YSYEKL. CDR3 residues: CASSQEGARYGYTF. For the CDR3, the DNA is TGCGCCAGCAGCCAAGAGGGGGCGCGGTATGGCTACACCTTC.

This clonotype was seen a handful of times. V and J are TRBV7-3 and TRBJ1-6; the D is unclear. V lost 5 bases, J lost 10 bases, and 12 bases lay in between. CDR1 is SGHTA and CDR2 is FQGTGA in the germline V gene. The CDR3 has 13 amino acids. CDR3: CASSQTAKSPLHF. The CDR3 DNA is TGTGCCAGCAGCCAGACGGCGAAGTCACCCCTCCACTTT.

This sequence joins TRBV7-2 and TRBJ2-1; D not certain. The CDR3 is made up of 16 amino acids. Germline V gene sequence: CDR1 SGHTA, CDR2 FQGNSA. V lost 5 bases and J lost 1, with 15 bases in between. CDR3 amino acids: CASSTQSSRSYNEQFF. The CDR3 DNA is TGTGCCAGCAGCACACAATCTTCGAGGTCCTACAATGAGCAGTTCTTC.

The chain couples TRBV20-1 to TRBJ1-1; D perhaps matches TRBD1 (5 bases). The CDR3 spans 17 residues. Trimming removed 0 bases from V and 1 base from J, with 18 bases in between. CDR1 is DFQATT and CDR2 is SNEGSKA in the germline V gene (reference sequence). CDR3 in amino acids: CSARDPDGRGRNTEAFF. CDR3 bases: TGCAGTGCTAGAGATCCCGACGGGAGGGGCAGGAACACTGAAGCTTTCTTT.

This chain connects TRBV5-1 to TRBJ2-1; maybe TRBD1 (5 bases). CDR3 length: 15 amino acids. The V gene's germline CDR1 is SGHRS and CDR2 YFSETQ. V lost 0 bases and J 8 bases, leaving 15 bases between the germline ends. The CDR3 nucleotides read TGCGCCAGCAGCTTGGAGGGGCAGGGATCGGATGAGCAGTTCTTC. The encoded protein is CASSLEGQGSDEQFF.

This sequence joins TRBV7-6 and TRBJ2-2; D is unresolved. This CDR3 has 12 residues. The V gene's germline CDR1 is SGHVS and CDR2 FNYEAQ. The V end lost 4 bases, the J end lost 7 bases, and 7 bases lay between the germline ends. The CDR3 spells CASSSLSGELFF. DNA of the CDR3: TGTGCCAGCAGCTCACTTAGCGGGGAGCTGTTTTTT.

The chain's CDR3 is CASSQDGTIYGYTF. The CDR3 nucleotides are TGCGCCAGCAGCCAAGACGGGACGATCTATGGCTACACCTTC. The chain joins TRBV4-1 to TRBJ1-2; TRBD1 might be the D (5 bases). Germline values: CDR1 MGHRA, CDR2 YSYEKL. Trimming pared 0 bases from V and 4 bases from J, leaving 9 bases between. The CDR3 loop spans 14 amino acids.

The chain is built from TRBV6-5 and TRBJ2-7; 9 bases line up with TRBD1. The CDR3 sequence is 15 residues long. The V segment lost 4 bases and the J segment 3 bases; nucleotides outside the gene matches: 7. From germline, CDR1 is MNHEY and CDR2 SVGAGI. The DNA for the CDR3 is TGTGCCAGCAGTTGGGCCCGGGACAGGGTCTACGAGCAGTACTTC. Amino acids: CASSWARDRVYEQYF.

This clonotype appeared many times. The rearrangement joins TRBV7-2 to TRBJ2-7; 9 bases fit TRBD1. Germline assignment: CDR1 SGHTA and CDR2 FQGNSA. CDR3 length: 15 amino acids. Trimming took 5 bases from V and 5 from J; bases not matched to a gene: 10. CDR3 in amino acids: CASSPRDRVDNEQYF. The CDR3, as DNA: TGTGCCAGCAGCCCGCGGGACAGGGTGGACAACGAGCAGTACTTC.

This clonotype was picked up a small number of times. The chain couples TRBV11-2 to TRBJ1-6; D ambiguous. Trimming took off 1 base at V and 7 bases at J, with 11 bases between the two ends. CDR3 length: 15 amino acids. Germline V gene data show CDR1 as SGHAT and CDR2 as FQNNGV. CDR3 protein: CASSLVGRTNSPLHF. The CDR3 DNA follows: TGTGCCAGCAGCTTAGTTGGGCGGACCAATTCACCCCTCCACTTT.

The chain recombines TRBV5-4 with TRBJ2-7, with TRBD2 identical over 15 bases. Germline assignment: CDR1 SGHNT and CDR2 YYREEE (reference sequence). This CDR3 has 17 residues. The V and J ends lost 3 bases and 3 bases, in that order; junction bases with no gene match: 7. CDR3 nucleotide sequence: TGTGCCAGCAGCTCGCCGGGACTAGCGGGGGGTTTCTACGAGCAGTACTTC. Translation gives CASSSPGLAGGFYEQYF.

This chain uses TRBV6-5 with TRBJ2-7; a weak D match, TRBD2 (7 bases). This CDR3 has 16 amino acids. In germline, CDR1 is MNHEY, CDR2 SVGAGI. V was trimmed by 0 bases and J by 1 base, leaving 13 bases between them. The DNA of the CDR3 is TGTGCCAGCAGTTACTCGATTGCGGGGGCTTCCTACGAGCAGTACTTC. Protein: CASSYSIAGASYEQYF.

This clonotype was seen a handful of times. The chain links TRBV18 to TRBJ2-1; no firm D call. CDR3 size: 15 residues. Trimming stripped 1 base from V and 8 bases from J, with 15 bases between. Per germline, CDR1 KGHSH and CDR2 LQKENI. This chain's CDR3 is CASSPLLVVRDEQFF. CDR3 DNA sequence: TGTGCCAGCTCACCACTCCTGGTCGTCCGCGATGAGCAGTTCTTC. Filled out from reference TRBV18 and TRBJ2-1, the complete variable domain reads NAGVMQNPRHLVRRRGQEARLRCSPMKGHSHVYWYRQLPEEGLKFMVYLQKENIIDESGMPKERFSAEFPKEGPSILRIQQVVRGDSAAYFCASSPLLVVRDEQFFGPGTRLTVL.

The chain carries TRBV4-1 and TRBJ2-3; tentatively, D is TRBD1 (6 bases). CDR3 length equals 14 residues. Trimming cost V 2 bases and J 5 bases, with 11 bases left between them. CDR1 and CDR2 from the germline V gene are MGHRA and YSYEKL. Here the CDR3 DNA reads TGCGCCAGCAGCCAAACACAGGGTCTAGATACGCAGTATTTT. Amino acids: CASSQTQGLDTQYF.

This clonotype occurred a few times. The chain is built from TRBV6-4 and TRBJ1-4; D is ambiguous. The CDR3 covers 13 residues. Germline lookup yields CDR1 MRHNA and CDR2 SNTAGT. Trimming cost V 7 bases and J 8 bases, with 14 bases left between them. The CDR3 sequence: CASNRLNSEKLFF. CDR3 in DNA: TGTGCCAGCAACCGCCTTAACTCCGAAAAACTGTTTTTT.